This T cell receptor beta chain was recovered during a study of cytomegalovirus exposure and HLA in healthy donors. General study results and limits: Reports indicated that the classifier achieved high specificity and sensitivity in diagnosing cytomegalovirus status.

The CDR3 covers 15 residues. CDR1 is GTSNPN and CDR2 is SVGIG in the germline V gene (reference sequence). Trimming removed 2 bases from V and 2 bases from J; junction bases left unmatched: 3. Donors consisted of healthy bone marrow donors. The PCR was carried out with 60 Vbeta primers and 13 Jbeta primers. The method was immunoSEQ multiplex PCR; TCRdb's version includes in-frame clones alone and lacks a portion of them. The profile shows around 220,000 clones, around 85% of them singletons. Regarding this clone: Antigen specificity is unknown.

Specimen: PBMCs. The chain uses TRBV30 and TRBJ2-4, with 10 bases aligning to TRBD2. This clonotype originated in a girl under 10 years old in good health and CMV-seronegative. CDR3 sequence reads: CAWSLAGVTKNIQYF. The CDR3, as DNA: TGTGCCTGGAGTCTAGCGGGAGTCACCAAAAACATTCAGTACTTC.